This T cell receptor (beta chain) was documented in a study of T cells after yellow fever vaccination (dated 2019 in TCRdb). Context from the whole study: The SMART-Seq v4 Ultra Low Input RNA kit was used to prepare libraries from fractions with low cell numbers. Blood was collected at multiple timepoints before and after primary and secondary immunization, and bulk PBMC replicates and cell subsets were isolated. To follow T-cell clones before and after both primary and booster YFV17D yellow fever vaccination, bulk TCR alpha and beta repertoires underwent longitudinal sequencing. The cohort comprised two healthy male donors, one aged 18 to 30 and one aged 30 to 40 years.

TCR cDNA was synthesized by 5'RACE template switching, which introduced a universal primer site and unique molecular identifiers. Priming of cDNA synthesis was performed from both the TCR alpha and TCR beta constant segments. Libraries were amplified in two PCR steps, with sample barcodes and sequencing adapters added in the second step. Sequencing of the libraries was done on either Illumina HiSeq 2500 (2x100 bp) or NovaSeq (2x150 bp). Regarding the original processing steps: Reads were demultiplexed and collapsed into UMI consensus sequences with MIGEC, and V(D)J alignment was performed with MiXCR. Clonotypes responding to the vaccine were identified with edgeR on replicate PBMC samples, with the criteria of FDR below 0.01 and a log2 fold change above 5 up to day 15. Each bulk clonotype was labeled CD4 or CD8 based on which sequenced repertoire, CD4 or CD8, contained the clonotype at higher abundance. In-frame beta chains were kept once TCRdb had trimmed the public reads at Q25 with fastp and called clones with MiXCR. Rows with a matching CDR3 protein are joined into one entry that keeps the most common DNA and genes. TCRdb, not the authors, supplied the V and J calls. The sample table records fewer than 650,000 distinct CDR3 sequences; roughly 22% of these occur just once. Less than 20% of the sample belongs to the ten largest clones.

The sample's treatment or condition label is to be understood as: live attenuated yellow fever vaccine strain. At every blood-draw timepoint, two biological replicates of bulk PBMCs were collected. PBMCs were isolated from peripheral blood using a standard Ficoll-Paque protocol. TriZol was used to extract RNA from bulk PBMCs, CD4 and CD8 fractions, and dextramer-positive and dextramer-negative fractions. For CDR1 and CDR2, the germline V gene (reference sequence) lists SEHNR and FQNEAQ. Cut back by 3 bases and 8 bases, the V and J ends lie 11 bases apart. Spanning cysteine to phenylalanine, the CDR3 consists of 13 amino acids. This entry keeps only the CDR3 DNA: 39 bases, framed from base 1. Note on this clonotype: This receptor's antigen is unknown. No much larger clone is present one base from it, and per-base qualities are unavailable.

What the research found in general, with its limitations: A small fraction of clonotypes showed up in both the CD4 and CD8 compartments, probably as a result of convergent recombination. FACS-sorted repertoires could contain abundant contaminating clonotypes from the bulk population, so computational filtering was required. After the booster, most of the clones that had expanded following primary vaccination were detected again (96% of CD4 and around 87% of CD8), which suggests that memory was broadly maintained. The study included only two donors, which limits how far the findings can be generalized. Compared with the primary T-cell response, the secondary T-cell response was faster but weaker, reaching its peak on day 5 rather than on day 15.

Sequenced here: PBMCs, sampled approximately 22 days after the first yellow fever vaccination. The source is a man aged 18-30 years who received the YFV17D yellow fever vaccine. Recombination linked TRBV7-9 to TRBJ2-1, with the D gene too uncertain to name. CDR3 region: CASSLGSLDEQFF. The DNA sequence is as follows: TGTGCCAGCAGCTTGGGGTCTTTGGATGAGCAGTTCTTC.